Below, 25 T cell receptor beta chains from the same sample are listed, as sequenced in a study of graft-versus-host responses after intestinal transplantation. No cognate antigen is known for these TCRs. Sequenced by immunoSEQ multiplex PCR; TCRdb stores in-frame clones only, minus some. The table shows approximately 85,000 clones, with roughly 90% occurring only once. This specimen was unstimulated CD8+ T cells sorted from spleen or lymph node cells, taken before transplant. The receptor source for this set is a human donor who was the organ donor for an intestinal transplant.

Only a few counts were recorded for this clone. V usage is TRBV13 and J usage is TRBJ2-7; D gene ambiguous. The CDR3 loop spans 17 amino acids. From germline, CDR1 is PRHDT and CDR2 FYEKMQ (reference sequence). V lost 0 bases and J 0 bases, leaving 15 bases between the germline ends. The CDR3 nucleotides read TGTGCCAGCAGCTTAGGGTCATCCAGGCGTAGCTCCTACGAGCAGTACTTC. As protein: CASSLGSSRRSSYEQYF.

J is TRBJ1-2 and V is TRBV2, with a possible D match to TRBD1 (5 bases). The CDR3 is 15 amino acids. CDR1 and CDR2 (germline): SNHLY, FYNNEI. Trimming cost V 2 bases and J 3 bases, with 13 bases left between them. The CDR3 sequence is CASSEPSWGDYGYTF. The CDR3 region has the DNA TGTGCCAGCAGTGAACCGTCTTGGGGGGACTATGGCTACACCTTC.

The chain joins TRBV9 to TRBJ2-1; 10 nucleotides agree with TRBD2. The CDR3 has 16 amino acids. Germline assignment: CDR1 SGDLS and CDR2 YYNGEE. J gave up 5 bases and V 0 bases, and 5 bases lay outside the gene matches. Here the CDR3 reads CASSVAGLAGDNEQFF. For the CDR3, the DNA is TGTGCCAGCAGCGTAGCTGGGCTAGCGGGAGACAATGAGCAGTTCTTC.

V and J are TRBV11-2 and TRBJ1-4, with D possibly being TRBD1 (5 bases). The CDR3 is made up of 14 amino acids. Germline V gene lookup returns CDR1 SGHAT and CDR2 FQNNGV. V was cut by 4 bases and J by 10 bases, with 16 bases left in between. The CDR3 here is CASSWGRSERKLFF. The CDR3 nucleotides are TGTGCCAGCAGCTGGGGACGGAGCGAGAGAAAACTGTTTTTT.

The rearrangement links TRBV9 to TRBJ2-1; TRBD2 aligns across 7 bases. CDR3 length equals 14 residues. Trimming removed 0 bases from V and 5 bases from J; junction bases left unmatched: 2. Germline CDR1 and CDR2: SGDLS and YYNGEE. The CDR3, as DNA: TGTGCCAGCAGCGTAGCTGGGACTAACAATGAGCAGTTCTTC. It is translated as CASSVAGTNNEQFF.

The chain has TRBV30 and TRBJ1-5; D is perhaps TRBD1 (6 bases). The V and J ends lost 3 bases and 0 bases respectively, with 12 bases between them. The CDR3 length is 15 residues. Per germline, CDR1 GTSNPN and CDR2 SVGIG (reference sequence). The CDR3 DNA sequence: TGTGCCTGGAGCGAGGGACACTATAGCAATCAGCCCCAGCATTTT. Its protein product is CAWSEGHYSNQPQHF. Complete variable domain (other parts from reference TRBV30 and TRBJ1-5): SQTIHQWPATLVQPVGSPLSLECTVEGTSNPNLYWYRQAAGRGLQLLFYSVGIGQISSEVPQNLSASRPQDRQFILSSKKLLLSDSGFYLCAWSEGHYSNQPQHFGDGTRLSIL.

The J gene is TRBJ2-5, the V gene TRBV5-1, with TRBD1 identical over 9 bases. This CDR3 region has 17 residues. Per germline, CDR1 SGHRS and CDR2 YFSETQ. V shed 5 bases and J 2 bases; nucleotides not matched to a gene: 13. As DNA, the CDR3 is TGCGCCAGCAGTTTCCCCTTGGGGGACAGGGAACAAGAGACCCAGTACTTC. Translated, it gives CASSFPLGDREQETQYF.

The rearrangement uses TRBV9 and TRBJ2-7, with D perhaps matching TRBD1 (6 bases). Trimming removed 4 bases from V and 3 bases from J, with 11 bases in between. CDR1 is SGDLS, CDR2 YYNGEE, per germline. The CDR3 sequence is 13 residues long. CDR3 in DNA: TGTGCCAGCAGCACTGGGACAAACTACGAGCAGTACTTC. Encoded protein: CASSTGTNYEQYF.

CDR3 protein: CASSPEDRYNEQFF. DNA for the CDR3: TGTGCCAGCAGCCCCGAGGACAGGTACAATGAGCAGTTCTTC. This rearrangement joins TRBV13 to TRBJ2-1, with 7 bases fitting TRBD1. Germline V gene sequence: CDR1 PRHDT, CDR2 FYEKMQ (reference sequence). V shed 5 bases and J 4 bases; nucleotides not matched to a gene: 5. This CDR3 spans 14 amino acids. The full variable domain, in which reference TRBV13 and TRBJ2-1 provide the parts outside the CDR3, is AAGVIQSPRHLIKEKRETATLKCYPIPRHDTVYWYQQGPGQDPQFLISFYEKMQSDKGSIPDRFSAQQFSDYHSELNMSSLELGDSALYFCASSPEDRYNEQFFGPGTRLTVL.

In nucleotides, the CDR3 is TGCGCCAGCAGCCAGCTATGGGGACAACCCATAGAAGCTTTCTTT. It yields the protein CASSQLWGQPIEAFF. J is TRBJ1-1 and V is TRBV4-1; TRBD1 might be the D (6 bases). CDR3 length: 15 residues. V gave up 3 bases and J gave up 8 bases, with 19 bases separating them. Per the germline V gene, CDR1 is MGHRA and CDR2 is YSYEKL.

A few counts support this clone. V gene TRBV4-1 combines with J gene TRBJ2-7, with D possibly being TRBD2 (7 bases). Germline CDR1 reads MGHRA; CDR2 reads YSYEKL. The CDR3 covers 15 residues. V was cut by 4 bases and J by 2 bases, with 15 bases left in between. CDR3 amino acids: CASSLEGGPTYEQYF. DNA of the CDR3: TGCGCCAGCAGCCTTGAGGGGGGGCCCACCTACGAGCAGTACTTC.

The chain employs TRBV18 and TRBJ1-1; D is perhaps TRBD1 (6 bases). Trimming removed 3 bases at V and 6 bases at J, with 11 bases between. Germline CDR1 and CDR2: KGHSH and LQKENI. The CDR3 consists of 13 residues. The CDR3 DNA reads as TGTGCCAGCTCACCCCAAGGGGGGGCTGAAGCTTTCTTT. It codes for CASSPQGGAEAFF. Full variable domain (remainder filled in from reference TRBV18 and TRBJ1-1): NAGVMQNPRHLVRRRGQEARLRCSPMKGHSHVYWYRQLPEEGLKFMVYLQKENIIDESGMPKERFSAEFPKEGPSILRIQQVVRGDSAAYFCASSPQGGAEAFFGQGTRLTVV.

This clone was recorded a few times. The rearrangement links TRBV4-1 to TRBJ2-7; 10 positions match TRBD2. The CDR3 spans 15 residues. Looked up from germline, CDR1 is MGHRA and CDR2 is YSYEKL. The junction had 2 bases not matched to a gene; V was cut back by 0 bases and J by 3 bases. The CDR3 spells CASSQEAGGVYEQYF. The CDR3 DNA reads as TGCGCCAGCAGCCAAGAAGCGGGGGGGGTCTACGAGCAGTACTTC.

The chain links TRBV5-1 to TRBJ2-6, with a tentative D call TRBD1 (6 bases). V was pared by 3 bases and J by 2 bases, with 15 bases between. The CDR3 is made up of 17 amino acids. Germline V gene lookup returns CDR1 SGHRS and CDR2 YFSETQ. The CDR3 region is CASSSDEGGTGANVLTF. The DNA for the CDR3 is TGCGCCAGCAGCTCGGACGAAGGGGGAACTGGGGCCAACGTCCTGACTTTC.

This chain joins TRBV6-6 and TRBJ1-1, with D perhaps TRBD1 (5 bases). Trimming pared 2 bases from V and 0 bases from J, leaving 13 bases between. This CDR3 has 16 residues. Germline V lookup: CDR1 MNHNY, CDR2 SVGAGI (reference sequence). The CDR3 nucleotides read TGTGCCAGCAGTTACCCTATCCAGGGACTGAACACTGAAGCTTTCTTT. Translating it yields CASSYPIQGLNTEAFF.

This clone was counted between two and nine times. The chain couples TRBV6-5 to TRBJ2-7; D uncertain. This CDR3 region has 12 residues. CDR1 and CDR2 from the germline V gene are MNHEY and SVGAGI. V was pared by 5 bases and J by 4 bases, with 9 bases between. The CDR3 sequence: CASSEDIYEQYF. CDR3 nucleotides: TGTGCCAGCAGTGAAGACATTTACGAGCAGTACTTC.

The chain couples TRBV4-1 to TRBJ1-5; a weak D match, TRBD1 (5 bases). Trimming shortened V by 1 base and J by 9 bases, and 13 bases separated the two germline ends. The CDR3 loop spans 14 amino acids. CDR1 MGHRA and CDR2 YSYEKL come from the germline V gene. The CDR3 reads CASSQVGGLGPQHF. In DNA form, the CDR3 reads TGCGCCAGCAGCCAAGTTGGGGGTCTAGGGCCCCAGCATTTT.

This clone is labeled as medium-sized (0.01 to 0.1%). The V call is TRBV2, the J call TRBJ2-6; TRBD1 might be the D (6 bases). Germline V CDR1 and CDR2: SNHLY, FYNNEI. V shed 5 bases and J shed 0 bases, with 17 bases lying between them. The CDR3 spans 18 residues. The CDR3, as DNA: TGTGCCAGCAGTACTGGACAGAGGTTTCACTCTGGGGCCAACGTCCTGACTTTC. This translates into CASSTGQRFHSGANVLTF.

V gene TRBV11-2 combines with J gene TRBJ2-1; 8 nucleotides align to TRBD2. Trimming cost V 1 base and J 10 bases; bases outside gene matches: 6. CDR3 length: 14 amino acids. The germline gives CDR1 SGHAT, CDR2 FQNNGV. In DNA form, the CDR3 reads TGTGCCAGCAGCTTAGTGAGCGGGGGTGACGAGCAGTTCTTC. It is translated as CASSLVSGGDEQFF.

The chain is built from TRBV29-1 and TRBJ2-7; 7 bases align to TRBD1. The CDR3 runs 13 residues. Trimming removed 4 bases from V and 2 bases from J; junction bases left unmatched: 5. Germline CDR1 is SQVTM and CDR2 is ANQGSEA. CDR3 residues: CSVGVGGPYEQYF. Written as DNA, the CDR3 is TGCAGCGTTGGAGTAGGGGGCCCCTACGAGCAGTACTTC.

CDR3 nucleotides: TGTGCCAGCAGCAGAGAGGGTAGGTTGCCAGATACGCAGTATTTT. This gives the protein CASSREGRLPDTQYF. The genes are TRBV7-9 and TRBJ2-3, with a possible D match to TRBD2 (5 bases). This CDR3 region has 15 residues. The germline gives CDR1 SEHNR, CDR2 FQNEAQ (reference sequence). V was shortened by 5 bases and J by 4 bases, with 16 bases between the two germline ends. Full variable domain (outside the CDR3, taken from reference TRBV7-9 and TRBJ2-3): DTGVSQNPRHKITKRGQNVTFRCDPISEHNRLYWYRQTLGQGPEFLTYFQNEAQLEKSRLLSDRFSAERPKGSFSTLEIQRTEQGDSAMYLCASSREGRLPDTQYFGPGTRLTVL.

This sequence joins TRBV6-1 and TRBJ1-1; D is unclear. This CDR3 is built from 13 residues. Germline-derived CDR1 and CDR2 are MNHNS and SASEGT. Between the trimmed V and J ends, which lost 6 bases and 6 bases, there was a span of 14 bases. DNA of the CDR3: TGTGCCAGCAGAGCGGGAAAGAGTTCTGAAGCTTTCTTT. Protein: CASRAGKSSEAFF.

V is TRBV5-4 and J is TRBJ2-3; 9 positions match TRBD2. Germline V CDR1 and CDR2: SGHNT, YYREEE (reference sequence). V trimming: 4 bases; J trimming: 0 bases; junction bases outside the gene matches: 9. CDR3 length: 17 residues. The CDR3 sequence is CASSAGPLAGSTDTQYF. The CDR3 nucleotides are TGTGCCAGCAGCGCGGGTCCCCTAGCGGGAAGCACAGATACGCAGTATTTT. Drawing the rest from reference TRBV5-4 and TRBJ2-3, the complete variable domain is ETGVTQSPTHLIKTRGQQVTLRCSSQSGHNTVSWYQQALGQGPQFIFQYYREEENGRGNFPPRFSGLQFPNYSSELNVNALELDDSALYLCASSAGPLAGSTDTQYFGPGTRLTVL.

This sequence joins TRBV5-4 and TRBJ2-7, with D perhaps matching TRBD1 (6 bases). This CDR3 has 16 residues. Germline CDR1 reads SGHNT; CDR2 reads YYREEE (reference sequence). The ends were cut back, 0 bases at V and 2 bases at J, with 15 bases in the middle. CDR3 sequence (DNA): TGTGCCAGCAGCTTGGCCTCAGCAGGGGCGGCCTACGAGCAGTACTTC. This sequence encodes CASSLASAGAAYEQYF.

The rearrangement links TRBV6-4 to TRBJ2-1; 9 bases fit TRBD2. The CDR3 is 15 amino acids. V dropped 4 bases and J dropped 7; count of bases not matched to a gene: 8. Per germline, CDR1 MRHNA and CDR2 SNTAGT. Here the CDR3 DNA reads TGTGCCAGCAGTGGGGCAGCGGGAGGCGGGAATGAGCAGTTCTTC. Protein product: CASSGAAGGGNEQFF.